The clone carrying this TCR beta chain occurred a few times. The antigen remains undetermined. This record belongs to a study of beta chain features in type 1 diabetes. Study-wide results and limits: The naive, central memory and Treg TCRB repertoires showed an apparent similarity that was greater among patients than among healthy donors. Across all four CD4+ subsets, people with type 1 diabetes showed modestly shorter TCRB CDR3s.

Trimming shortened V by 0 bases and J by 0 bases, and 9 bases separated the two germline ends. The CDR3 runs to 17 residues. In germline, CDR1 is SEHNR, CDR2 FQNEAQ (reference sequence). A sort by CD45RO/CCR7/CD25/CD127/CD95/CD27 yielded CD4+ naive, central memory, regulatory and stem cell-like memory cells. Each sorted population was over 95% pure. Since all of the isolated RNA was reverse transcribed, expressed TCRB transcripts were what got sequenced. Libraries were prepared by immunoSEQ multiplex PCR; TCRdb keeps only in-frame clonotypes and omits some of them. The table includes 240,000 or so clones, about 14% detected once.

The chain is built from TRBV7-9 and TRBJ2-6; D might be TRBD1 (6 bases). Sequencing was performed on naive CD4+ T cells from blood. This clonotype was sampled from a young man with type 1 diabetes. The DNA of the CDR3 is TGTGCCAGCAGCTTAGCGAGGGACAACTCTGGGGCCAACGTCCTGACTTTC. It specifies CASSLARDNSGANVLTF.